The 9 T cell receptor beta chains below come from one sample, sequenced in a study of naive and memory T cell subsets. The beta constant-region primer was an equimolar mix of two oligonucleotides covering TRBC1 and TRBC2. Four rounds of PCR amplified the ligated cDNA using nested alpha and beta constant-region primers plus SP2. From the UMI-ligation and nested PCR reads, TCRdb called clonotypes with MiXCR, one entry per CDR3 protein. The sample consists of roughly 80,000 distinct CDR3 sequences, about 10% of them appearing once. Sequenced: naive CD8+ T cells from blood. Receptor source: a human donor in good health.

This clonotype showed up just a few times. The chain uses TRBV5-4 and TRBJ1-4; perhaps TRBD1 as D (5 bases). V lost 1 base to trimming and J lost 6 bases, with 10 bases between them. This CDR3 has 14 amino acids. Looked up from germline, CDR1 is SGHNT and CDR2 is YYREEE (reference sequence). CDR3 bases: TGTGCCAGCAGCTTGTCCGGGACCCATGAAAAACTGTTTTTT. It translates to CASSLSGTHEKLFF. Full variable domain (rest looked up from reference TRBV5-4 and TRBJ1-4): ETGVTQSPTHLIKTRGQQVTLRCSSQSGHNTVSWYQQALGQGPQFIFQYYREEENGRGNFPPRFSGLQFPNYSSELNVNALELDDSALYLCASSLSGTHEKLFFGSGTQLSVL.

This clonotype was seen only a few times. This chain uses TRBV4-1 with TRBJ2-7; 9 positions match TRBD2. Germline V gene lookup returns CDR1 MGHRA and CDR2 YSYEKL. Germline trimming cut 0 bases from V and 7 bases from J; bases unmatched to any gene: 7. There are 15 residues in the CDR3. The CDR3 nucleotides read TGCGCCAGCAGCCAAGAGTCTAGCGGGACAAGAGAGCAGTACTTC. Translating gives CASSQESSGTREQYF.

This clonotype came up many times. The chain combines TRBV4-3 with TRBJ2-3; D is unresolved. The V gene lost 1 base and the J gene lost 0 bases, with 5 bases spanning the gap. The CDR3 has 14 residues. Germline CDR1 LGHNA, CDR2 YSLEER. CDR3 region: CASSQGGSTDTQYF. CDR3 DNA: TGCGCCAGCAGCCAAGGAGGTAGCACAGATACGCAGTATTTT.

A few counts support this clonotype. V and J are TRBV6-2 or TRBV6-3 and TRBJ2-5; 8 bases line up with TRBD2. J gave up 4 bases and V 7 bases, and 11 bases lay outside the gene matches. Germline CDR1 MNHEY, CDR2 SVGEGT. The CDR3 has 15 amino acids. The CDR3 DNA is TGTGCCAGCACTCTCGGGACTAGAGGCAGAGAGACCCAGTACTTC. Protein: CASTLGTRGRETQYF.

This clonotype was recorded at least ten times. J is TRBJ2-1 and V is TRBV20-1; the match to TRBD1 covers 7 bases. Germline V CDR1 and CDR2: DFQATT, SNEGSKA (reference sequence). The junction had 13 bases not matched to a gene; V was cut back by 7 bases and J by 10 bases. The CDR3 runs 13 residues. The CDR3 region has the DNA TGCAGTGGTCCCGGGACAGCAACTCGGGAGCAGTTCTTC. Protein sequence: CSGPGTATREQFF.

A few counts support this clonotype. The V gene is TRBV6-2 or TRBV6-3, the J gene TRBJ1-5; tentatively, D is TRBD1 (5 bases). Trimming left V 0 bases short and J 3 bases short, with 9 bases between. The germline gives CDR1 MNHEY, CDR2 SVGEGT. The CDR3 has 15 amino acids. The CDR3 nucleotides are TGTGCCAGCAGTTACTCGAGCAGGGACAATCAGCCCCAGCATTTT. Its translation: CASSYSSRDNQPQHF.

The chain employs TRBV20-1 and TRBJ2-7; D perhaps matches TRBD2 (5 bases). The CDR3 is 14 amino acids. Trimming took 6 bases from V and 3 from J, leaving 18 bases between them. The V gene's germline CDR1 is DFQATT and CDR2 SNEGSKA (reference sequence). The CDR3 DNA reads TGCAGTGCCGTTGGGGAGAGAGCAGACTACGAGCAGTACTTC. Translated, it gives CSAVGERADYEQYF.

This clonotype turned up a few times. The chain employs TRBV2 and TRBJ2-3, with D possibly TRBD1 on 6 matching bases. The CDR3 spans 16 residues. The V gene's germline CDR1 is SNHLY and CDR2 FYNNEI. Trimming removed 8 bases at V and 4 bases at J, with 22 bases between. Written as DNA, the CDR3 is TGTGCCAGCTCCCCGTCCCAGGGGTCCAGCGCAGATACGCAGTATTTT. Its protein is CASSPSQGSSADTQYF.

This clonotype has at least ten counts. The chain couples TRBV29-1 to TRBJ2-2; weak D call: TRBD2 (7 bases). Germline CDR1 reads SQVTM; CDR2 reads ANQGSEA. This CDR3 is 13 amino acids long. The DNA for the CDR3 is TGCGGGGGGGACACCGGTAACACCGGGGAGCTGTTTTTT. This translates into CGGDTGNTGELFF.